This entry concerns a single T cell receptor beta chain. Its antigen remains unidentified. The sample is drawn from a study of response to subunit inactivated influenza vaccine. Study-wide points: Every seasonal influenza vaccination brings in few new T cells, the authors suggested.

TCRdb re-analysed the RT-PCR reads in MiXCR, keeping a single row per CDR3 protein. The repertoire includes 450,000 to 700,000 distinct CDR3 sequences, about 15% of them detected once, and around 10% sits in the top ten. Germline-derived CDR1 and CDR2 are DFQATT and SNEGSKA (reference sequence). The CDR3 has 13 residues. Trimming stripped 3 bases from V and 11 bases from J, with 14 bases between. J is TRBJ1-6 and V is TRBV20-1; weak D call: TRBD1 (6 bases). This sequence originates from a man between 45 and 60 years old who received an inactivated influenza vaccine. The sequenced sample was PBMCs from blood, obtained 11 to 12 days after vaccination. Here the CDR3 reads CSASQGRITPLHF. The DNA for the CDR3 is TGCAGTGCTAGCCAGGGGAGGATTACACCCCTCCACTTT.